Listed below are T cell receptor beta chains from one sample, sequenced in a study of CD8 T cells in Susac syndrome. TCRdb ran MiXCR on the immunoSEQ multiplex PCR reads and lists one entry per CDR3 protein. The table shows 150,000 to 200,000 distinct CDR3 sequences, with around 94% occurring only once. What was sequenced was CD4+ T cells from PBMCs. These receptors all come from a human donor with Susac syndrome. The CDR3 runs from the conserved cysteine through the conserved F or W. The D gene is left open where the match is weak.

j_call d_call v_call cdr3_length cdr3_aa cdr3_nt
TRBJ2-2 TRBD2 TRBV3-1 17 CASSPRTSGFNTGELFF TGTGCCAGCAGCCCTCGGACTAGCGGCTTCAACACCGGGGAGCTGTTTTTT
TRBJ1-3 - TRBV10-3 11 CAISGAGLVYF TGTGCCATCAGCGGGGCAGGCTTGGTATATTTT
TRBJ1-1 - TRBV29-1 12 CSVLPWGTEAFF TGCAGCGTCCTACCCTGGGGGACTGAAGCTTTCTTT
TRBJ1-2 - TRBV9 14 CASSPQGLSYGYTF TGTGCCAGCAGCCCACAGGGTCTGTCCTATGGCTACACCTTC
TRBJ2-3 - TRBV29-1 13 CSVEPPGTNTQYF TGCAGCGTTGAACCCCCAGGGACGAATACGCAGTATTTT
TRBJ2-1 - TRBV5-1 16 CASSDLAPSSYNEQFF TGCGCCAGCAGCGATTTAGCGCCTAGCTCCTACAATGAGCAGTTCTTC
TRBJ1-1 - TRBV29-1 12 CSVETVNTEAFF TGCAGCGTTGAAACGGTTAACACTGAAGCTTTCTTT
TRBJ1-4 - TRBV6-2/TRBV6-3 14 CASSYRPLDEKLFF TGTGCCAGCAGTTATCGGCCCCTGGATGAAAAACTGTTTTTT
TRBJ1-5 TRBD1 TRBV7-6 16 CASSFSGQGANQPQHF TGTGCCAGCAGCTTCTCCGGACAGGGGGCGAATCAGCCCCAGCATTTT
TRBJ2-7 - TRBV10-2 15 CASTSFQDGEYEQYF TGCGCCAGCACCTCGTTTCAAGACGGAGAATACGAGCAGTACTTC
TRBJ2-7 - TRBV20-1 11 CSVPGSYEQYF TGCAGTGTCCCAGGGAGCTACGAGCAGTACTTC
TRBJ2-3 - TRBV5-1 16 CASSPPAGGFMDTQYF TGCGCCAGCAGCCCTCCTGCTGGGGGGTTTATGGATACGCAGTATTTT
TRBJ1-1 TRBD1 TRBV5-1 13 CASSLAQGVEVFF TGCGCCAGCAGCTTGGCACAGGGGGTTGAAGTTTTCTTT
TRBJ2-5 - TRBV7-9 16 CASSLSLGSPQETQYF TGTGCCAGCAGCTTAAGCTTAGGGTCTCCCCAAGAGACCCAGTACTTC
TRBJ1-1 - TRBV10-3 13 CAISAGANTEAFF TGTGCCATCAGCGCAGGGGCTAACACTGAAGCTTTCTTT
TRBJ2-7 TRBD2 TRBV20-1 15 CSARDPNPSGGEQYF TGCAGTGCTAGAGATCCCAACCCGTCGGGGGGCGAGCAGTACTTC
TRBJ2-3 - TRBV2 16 CASSPGHKAGTDTQYF TGTGCCAGCAGCCCGGGGCATAAGGCGGGCACAGATACGCAGTATTTT
TRBJ2-5 - TRBV15 13 CATSAQRESTQYF TGTGCCACCAGCGCCCAAAGAGAGTCGACCCAGTACTTC
TRBJ2-6 - TRBV11-2 16 CASSLGRPSGANVLTF TGTGCCAGCAGCTTAGGACGGCCCTCTGGGGCCAACGTCCTGACTTTC
TRBJ2-1 - TRBV3-1 15 CASSQFQQGGNEQFF TGTGCCAGCAGCCAATTCCAGCAAGGGGGCAATGAGCAGTTCTTC
TRBJ2-7 - TRBV2 17 CASSDLRGDTRTYEQYF TGTGCCAGCAGTGATTTAAGGGGGGACACCCGAACCTACGAGCAGTACTTC
TRBJ2-1 - TRBV12-3/TRBV12-4 14 CASSGWTADNEQFF TGTGCCAGCAGTGGGTGGACAGCCGACAATGAGCAGTTCTTC
TRBJ2-2 - TRBV24-1 14 CATSDEQNTGELFF TGTGCCACCAGTGATGAACAGAACACCGGGGAGCTGTTTTTT
TRBJ2-3 TRBD1 TRBV9 14 CASSGQGAADTQYF TGTGCCAGCAGCGGCCAGGGGGCGGCAGATACGCAGTATTTT
TRBJ2-7 - TRBV9 15 CASSVGSGLHYEQYF TGTGCCAGCAGCGTAGGTAGCGGACTTCACTACGAGCAGTACTTC